The 30 T cell receptor beta chains below were found in one sample sequenced in a study of siplizumab effects on memory and regulatory T cells. Assay used: immunoSEQ multiplex PCR; TCRdb lists only in-frame clones, some missing. In the table there are about 120,000 clones, 80% to 95% of which are singletons. Sequenced sample: CD4+ T cells sorted from blood. All receptors derive from a human donor in good health.

This clone came up once. The chain has TRBV7-2 and TRBJ1-1; no clear D. With 1 base removed from V and 1 base from J, the gap between germline ends came to 10 bases. Germline CDR1 is SGHTA and CDR2 is FQGNSA. This CDR3 is built from 15 residues. CDR3: CASSLGGMGNTEAFF. The DNA of the CDR3 is TGTGCCAGCAGCTTAGGTGGGATGGGGAACACTGAAGCTTTCTTT.

V is TRBV7-9 and J is TRBJ2-2; D is ambiguous. Trimming took off 1 base at V and 6 bases at J, with 9 bases between the two ends. Germline V gene lookup returns CDR1 SEHNR and CDR2 FQNEAQ (reference sequence). The CDR3 loop spans 14 amino acids. CDR3 protein: CASSLGFWSGELFF. CDR3 coding DNA: TGTGCCAGCAGCTTAGGATTCTGGTCCGGGGAGCTGTTTTTT.

The CDR3 here is CASSFGQGPGANVLTF. CDR3 DNA: TGCGCCAGCAGCTTCGGGCAGGGGCCCGGGGCCAACGTCCTGACTTTC. The chain couples TRBV5-1 to TRBJ2-6; maybe TRBD1 (6 bases). V dropped 2 bases and J dropped 4 bases, with 13 bases sitting between them. This CDR3 is 16 amino acids long. Looked up from germline, CDR1 is SGHRS and CDR2 is YFSETQ.

V is TRBV5-1 and J is TRBJ1-3; D gene ambiguous. Deletions cut 4 bases from V and 7 bases from J, with 30 bases between. This CDR3 comprises 19 residues. Germline V gene sequence: CDR1 SGHRS, CDR2 YFSETQ. The CDR3 DNA sequence: TGCGCCAGCAGCCAACTGTCTGCTGGGTCGGTCGCCCAGGACAACACCATATATTTT. Translation: CASSQLSAGSVAQDNTIYF.

V usage is TRBV19 and J usage is TRBJ1-1; weak D call: TRBD1 (5 bases). CDR3 size: 12 residues. The germline V gene has CDR1 LNHDA and CDR2 SQIVND (reference sequence). The V and J ends lost 5 bases and 7 bases respectively, with 11 bases between them. CDR3 loop: CASSPRDGEAFF. The CDR3 coding sequence is TGTGCCAGTAGTCCTCGGGACGGTGAAGCTTTCTTT. Full variable domain (rest looked up from reference TRBV19 and TRBJ1-1): DGGITQSPKYLFRKEGQNVTLSCEQNLNHDAMYWYRQDPGQGLRLIYYSQIVNDFQKGDIAEGYSVSREKKESFPLTVTSAQKNPTAFYLCASSPRDGEAFFGQGTRLTVV.

Here the CDR3 DNA reads TGTGCCACCAGCCAACAGGGGGCGAACACTGAAGCTTTCTTT. Residues: CATSQQGANTEAFF. This chain connects TRBV15 to TRBJ1-1; TRBD1 matches 9 bases. This CDR3 is 14 amino acids long. The ends lost 5 bases at V and 1 base at J; junction bases unmatched: 2. Germline V gene lookup returns CDR1 LNHNV and CDR2 YYDKDF (reference sequence). The whole variable domain, remainder taken from reference TRBV15 and TRBJ1-1, is DAMVIQNPRYQVTQFGKPVTLSCSQTLNHNVMYWYQQKSSQAPKLLFHYYDKDFNNEADTPDNFQSRRPNTSFCFLDIRSPGLGDTAMYLCATSQQGANTEAFFGQGTRLTVV.

J is TRBJ2-7 and V is TRBV6-5; a weak D match, TRBD1 (5 bases). This CDR3 is 13 amino acids long. Trimming removed 6 bases from V and 3 bases from J, with 12 bases in between. Per the germline V gene, CDR1 is MNHEY and CDR2 is SVGAGI. The CDR3 is CASSRGHDYEQYF. CDR3 nucleotides: TGTGCCAGCAGCCGAGGACACGACTACGAGCAGTACTTC.

This clone was detected once. The rearrangement links TRBV10-3 to TRBJ2-3; 10 bases line up with TRBD1. V gave up 6 bases and J gave up 7 bases; unmatched junction bases: 7. CDR3 length equals 14 residues. Per the germline V gene, CDR1 is ENHRY and CDR2 is SYGVKD. CDR3 nucleotides: TGTGCCATCAGCCCGGGACAGGGGTTGAATACGCAGTATTTT. Translation gives CAISPGQGLNTQYF.

The V gene is TRBV6-5, the J gene TRBJ1-1, with D possibly being TRBD1 (5 bases). Deletions cut 2 bases from V and 6 bases from J, with 13 bases between. The CDR3 has 14 residues. From germline, CDR1 is MNHEY and CDR2 SVGAGI. The CDR3 sequence: CASSYRGRAPEAFF. CDR3 coding DNA: TGTGCCAGCAGTTACAGGGGACGCGCCCCTGAAGCTTTCTTT.

J is TRBJ1-1 and V is TRBV12-5; no reliable D call. CDR1 and CDR2 from the germline V gene are LGHNT and FRNRAP. The CDR3 totals 14 residues. Trimming took 2 bases from V and 3 from J, leaving 10 bases between them. The CDR3 DNA sequence: TGTGCTAGTGGTTTGCCCCATGTAGACACTGAAGCTTTCTTT. Its translation: CASGLPHVDTEAFF.

This chain connects TRBV6-6 to TRBJ2-1; D not resolved. This CDR3 spans 15 amino acids. Trimming took off 5 bases at V and 6 bases at J, with 17 bases between the two ends. Looked up from germline, CDR1 is MNHNY and CDR2 is SVGAGI (reference sequence). The CDR3 reads CASSPRGLKVNEQFF. As DNA, the CDR3 is TGTGCCAGCAGTCCTAGAGGTCTTAAGGTCAATGAGCAGTTCTTC.

As regards this clone: This same CDR3 is encoded by further DNA sequences in the sample. The CDR3 here is CASSGGTGGPYNEQFF. Written as DNA, the CDR3 is TGCGCCAGCAGCGGAGGGACAGGGGGACCCTACAATGAGCAGTTCTTC. The V call is TRBV5-1, the J call TRBJ2-1, with TRBD1 matching over 11 bases. The CDR3 has 16 residues. Looked up from germline, CDR1 is SGHRS and CDR2 is YFSETQ. V shed 4 bases and J 2 bases; nucleotides not matched to a gene: 5. Full variable domain (remainder filled in from reference TRBV5-1 and TRBJ2-1): KAGVTQTPRYLIKTRGQQVTLSCSPISGHRSVSWYQQTPGQGLQFLFEYFSETQRNKGNFPGRFSGRQFSNSRSEMNVSTLELGDSALYLCASSGGTGGPYNEQFFGPGTRLTVL.

The J gene is TRBJ2-3, the V gene TRBV10-1; D possibly corresponds to TRBD2 (6 bases). Per the germline V gene, CDR1 is WNHNN and CDR2 is SYGVQD (reference sequence). The CDR3 extends over 14 amino acids. V was trimmed by 0 bases and J by 5 bases, leaving 9 bases between them. The CDR3 reads CASSESWREDTQYF. In DNA, the CDR3 is TGCGCCAGCAGTGAGTCTTGGCGGGAAGATACGCAGTATTTT.

This chain connects TRBV11-3 to TRBJ2-7, with 7 bases matching TRBD2. This CDR3 is 13 amino acids long. Germline-derived CDR1 and CDR2 are SGHNT and YENEEA. Trimming removed 5 bases from V and 4 bases from J; junction bases left unmatched: 5. The CDR3, as DNA: TGTGCCAGCAGCATAAGCGGGAATTACGAGCAGTACTTC. Its protein product is CASSISGNYEQYF. The entire variable domain, with the rest obtained from reference TRBV11-3 and TRBJ2-7, is as follows: EAGVVQSPRYKIIEKKQPVAFWCNPISGHNTLYWYLQNLGQGPELLIRYENEEAVDDSQLPKDRFSAERLKGVDSTLKIQPAELGDSAVYLCASSISGNYEQYFGPGTRLTVT.

This rearrangement joins TRBV11-2 to TRBJ2-3; 7 bases fit TRBD2. The CDR3 sequence is 14 residues long. From germline, CDR1 is SGHAT and CDR2 FQNNGV. Unmatched junction bases numbered 2, after V lost 1 base and J lost 4 bases. CDR3 sequence: CASSLAGRADTQYF. In DNA form, the CDR3 reads TGTGCCAGCAGCTTAGCGGGGAGGGCAGATACGCAGTATTTT. Variable domain in full (rest from reference TRBV11-2 and TRBJ2-3): EAGVAQSPRYKIIEKRQSVAFWCNPISGHATLYWYQQILGQGPKLLIQFQNNGVVDDSQLPKDRFSAERLKGVDSTLKIQPAKLEDSAVYLCASSLAGRADTQYFGPGTRLTVL.

As DNA, the CDR3 is TGTGCCAGCAGTTACTCGAGGTCGGCCGATTCACCCCTCCACTTT. This codes for CASSYSRSADSPLHF. The chain combines TRBV6-5 with TRBJ1-6; D not certain. Germline CDR1 and CDR2: MNHEY and SVGAGI. The CDR3 has 15 residues. Trimming removed 0 bases from V and 8 bases from J, with 11 bases in between.

This rearrangement joins TRBV4-1 to TRBJ2-1; D not resolved. CDR1 MGHRA and CDR2 YSYEKL come from the germline V gene. The CDR3 runs to 16 residues. V was pared by 0 bases and J by 8 bases, with 17 bases between. CDR3 sequence: CASSQEGSYGGDEQFF. Written as DNA, the CDR3 is TGCGCCAGCAGCCAAGAAGGGTCATACGGCGGCGATGAGCAGTTCTTC.

V is TRBV19 and J is TRBJ2-5; possibly TRBD1 for D (5 bases). CDR1 and CDR2 (germline): LNHDA, SQIVND (reference sequence). CDR3 length: 13 amino acids. Trimming took 3 bases from V and 5 from J, leaving 10 bases between them. The CDR3 loop is CASSIGRAETQYF. The CDR3 DNA follows: TGTGCCAGTAGTATCGGCAGGGCGGAGACCCAGTACTTC. The full variable domain, its missing parts supplied by reference TRBV19 and TRBJ2-5, is DGGITQSPKYLFRKEGQNVTLSCEQNLNHDAMYWYRQDPGQGLRLIYYSQIVNDFQKGDIAEGYSVSREKKESFPLTVTSAQKNPTAFYLCASSIGRAETQYFGPGTRLLVL.

This chain connects TRBV7-2 to TRBJ2-2; 11 bases are shared with TRBD1. Germline loops: CDR1 SGHTA, CDR2 FQGNSA. The CDR3 covers 15 residues. The junction had 9 bases not matched to a gene; V was cut back by 11 bases and J by 4 bases. CDR3 sequence reads: CAGASGTGGTGELFF. The CDR3, as DNA: TGTGCCGGCGCCTCGGGGACAGGGGGCACCGGGGAGCTGTTTTTT.

This clone has just one count. The V call is TRBV5-1, the J call TRBJ2-2, with 8 bases matching TRBD1. From germline, CDR1 is SGHRS and CDR2 YFSETQ. The CDR3 extends over 16 amino acids. Trimming took 5 bases from V and 6 from J; bases not matched to a gene: 12. CDR3 DNA sequence: TGCGCCAGCAGATCCCAGGGGGCGGTGGTGTCCGGGGAGCTGTTTTTT. Its translation: CASRSQGAVVSGELFF.

This clone was found once. In DNA, the CDR3 is TGTGCCATCATCATTGGGCGGACCAACAATGAGCAGTTCTTC. Amino acids: CAIIIGRTNNEQFF. V gene TRBV6-1 combines with J gene TRBJ2-1; D ambiguous. Trimming took 10 bases from V and 5 from J, leaving 18 bases between them. The CDR3 runs to 14 residues. CDR1 is MNHNS, CDR2 SASEGT, per germline.

The J gene is TRBJ2-7, the V gene TRBV13; 12 bases are shared with TRBD1. This CDR3 spans 13 amino acids. The germline V gene has CDR1 PRHDT and CDR2 FYEKMQ (reference sequence). J was trimmed by 7 bases and V by 5 bases; bases with no gene match: 3. DNA for the CDR3: TGTGCCAGCAGCCGGGACAGGGGGCGTGAGCAGTACTTC. Its translation: CASSRDRGREQYF. Full variable domain (rest looked up from reference TRBV13 and TRBJ2-7): AAGVIQSPRHLIKEKRETATLKCYPIPRHDTVYWYQQGPGQDPQFLISFYEKMQSDKGSIPDRFSAQQFSDYHSELNMSSLELGDSALYFCASSRDRGREQYFGPGTRLTVT.

J is TRBJ1-1 and V is TRBV4-1, with D perhaps TRBD1 (6 bases). CDR1 is MGHRA and CDR2 is YSYEKL in the germline V gene. Trimming took off 3 bases at V and 7 bases at J, with 15 bases between the two ends. CDR3 size: 14 residues. CDR3 protein: CASSHQLTGSEAFF. For the CDR3, the DNA is TGCGCCAGCAGCCACCAATTAACAGGGAGTGAAGCTTTCTTT.

The rearrangement uses TRBV19 and TRBJ1-1; no firm D call. V lost 7 bases and J lost 2, with 8 bases in between. Germline-derived CDR1 and CDR2 are LNHDA and SQIVND (reference sequence). The CDR3 runs to 12 residues. The CDR3: CASKPGNTEAFF. DNA for the CDR3: TGTGCCAGTAAGCCGGGTAACACTGAAGCTTTCTTT.

The chain carries TRBV7-8 and TRBJ2-2, with D perhaps TRBD1 or TRBD2 (6 bases each). Looked up from germline, CDR1 is SGHVS and CDR2 is FQNEAQ. The CDR3 runs 16 residues. V was clipped by 4 bases and J by 2 bases, with 14 bases between them. The DNA of the CDR3 is TGTGCCAGCAGCTCTCCCCGGGGGCAAAACACCGGGGAGCTGTTTTTT. Encoded protein: CASSSPRGQNTGELFF.

The chain links TRBV5-6 to TRBJ2-5, with a tentative D call TRBD1 (5 bases). V was shortened by 7 bases and J by 4 bases, with 17 bases between the two germline ends. This CDR3 comprises 14 residues. Germline-derived CDR1 and CDR2 are SGHDT and YYEEEE. The CDR3 DNA sequence: TGTGCCAGCGGGGCCTTGGCTCGAGGAGAGACCCAGTACTTC. Translated, it gives CASGALARGETQYF.

The V gene is TRBV10-2, the J gene TRBJ2-6; no firm D call. CDR3 length equals 15 residues. Trimming stripped 7 bases from V and 2 bases from J, with 12 bases between. CDR1 WSHSY and CDR2 SAAADI come from the germline V gene. CDR3 residues: CASIDSSAGANVLTF. The CDR3, as DNA: TGCGCCAGCATCGACTCGTCCGCTGGGGCCAACGTCCTGACTTTC.

The V call is TRBV21-1, the J call TRBJ1-6. TRBV21-1 is a documented pseudogene. There are 20 residues in the CDR3. CDR3 amino acids: CASSKDVRTRFMGYNSPLHF. CDR3 DNA sequence: TGTGCCAGCAGCAAAGATGTCAGAACCCGGTTTATGGGGTATAATTCACCCCTCCACTTT.

The J gene is TRBJ1-3, the V gene TRBV14, with D perhaps TRBD1 (5 bases). Germline assignment: CDR1 SGHDN and CDR2 FVKESK. The CDR3 totals 15 residues. With 4 bases removed from V and 4 bases from J, the gap between germline ends came to 14 bases. The CDR3 region is CASSLGRGSGNTIYF. CDR3 DNA: TGTGCCAGCAGCCTAGGACGGGGCTCAGGAAACACCATATATTTT.

The chain is built from TRBV4-1 and TRBJ2-3; 7 nucleotides align to TRBD2. Looked up from germline, CDR1 is MGHRA and CDR2 is YSYEKL. Germline trimming cut 6 bases from V and 3 bases from J; bases unmatched to any gene: 12. The CDR3 has 16 amino acids. The chain's CDR3 is CASRKSLTGGTDTQYF. The DNA of the CDR3 is TGCGCCAGCAGAAAGTCCTTAACGGGGGGAACAGATACGCAGTATTTT.